Listed here are 13 T cell receptor beta chains from one sample, sequenced in a study of shared clonotypes between healthy human individuals. Using immunoSEQ multiplex PCR, the repertoire was profiled, and TCRdb retains in-frame clones only, with some absent. The repertoire holds about 2.4 million clones, approximately 94% seen once, with roughly 0.36% in the top ten. The sample taken for sequencing was naive CD4+ T cells from PBMCs. Subset in this sample: CD45RA+ positively selected. The receptors stem from a man younger than 35 in good health. Some clones in this sample may be carry-over from other donors' samples.

V gene TRBV2 combines with J gene TRBJ2-2; tentatively, D is TRBD1 or TRBD2 (5 bases each). V was cut by 4 bases and J by 0 bases, with 12 bases left in between. Germline loops: CDR1 SNHLY, CDR2 FYNNEI. The CDR3 runs to 16 residues. CDR3 amino acids: CASSAQGVPNTGELFF. CDR3 in DNA: TGTGCCAGCAGTGCTCAGGGAGTTCCGAACACCGGGGAGCTGTTTTTT.

This chain joins TRBV28 and TRBJ1-5, with D possibly matching TRBD1 (6 bases). CDR1 is MDHEN and CDR2 is SYDVKM in the germline V gene. Trimming pared 5 bases from V and 3 bases from J, leaving 11 bases between. The CDR3 is made up of 14 amino acids. The CDR3 is CASSVTGYNQPQHF. The CDR3 DNA follows: TGTGCCAGCAGTGTGACAGGCTACAATCAGCCCCAGCATTTT.

The chain joins TRBV11-3 to TRBJ1-4; D is possibly TRBD1 (5 bases). Germline V gives CDR1 SGHNT, CDR2 YENEEA. This CDR3 is built from 13 residues. The V gene lost 0 bases and the J gene lost 14 bases, with 13 bases spanning the gap. In nucleotides, the CDR3 is TGTGCCAGCAGCTTAGATTCGGAGACAGAGCTGTTTTTT. Encoded protein: CASSLDSETELFF. The full variable domain, its missing parts supplied by reference TRBV11-3 and TRBJ1-4, is EAGVVQSPRYKIIEKKQPVAFWCNPISGHNTLYWYLQNLGQGPELLIRYENEEAVDDSQLPKDRFSAERLKGVDSTLKIQPAELGDSAVYLCASSLDSETELFFGSGTQLSVL.

The rearrangement joins TRBV10-3 to TRBJ1-6; the D is unclear. V dropped 4 bases and J dropped 8 bases, with 6 bases sitting between them. From germline, CDR1 is ENHRY and CDR2 SYGVKD. The CDR3 runs to 12 residues. The CDR3 here is CAISATDSPLHF. The CDR3 DNA is TGTGCCATCAGTGCGACGGATTCACCCCTCCACTTT.

The chain carries TRBV7-2 and TRBJ2-6; possibly TRBD1 for D (5 bases). The CDR3 totals 18 residues. V lost 4 bases and J 0 bases, leaving 16 bases between the germline ends. Germline CDR1 reads SGHTA; CDR2 reads FQGNSA. The CDR3 DNA reads as TGTGCCAGCAGCTCGCGGCTGGCTGACAGCTCTGGGGCCAACGTCCTGACTTTC. As protein: CASSSRLADSSGANVLTF.

The V and J genes are TRBV12-5 and TRBJ2-5; D gene ambiguous. Germline CDR1 is LGHNT and CDR2 is FRNRAP. Trimming took 4 bases from V and 2 from J, leaving 8 bases between them. This CDR3 comprises 13 residues. The DNA for the CDR3 is TGTGCTAGTGGTTGGGATTTTCAAGAGACCCAGTACTTC. Its translation: CASGWDFQETQYF.

The gene calls are TRBV10-3 and TRBJ1-4; no reliable D call. Germline values: CDR1 ENHRY, CDR2 SYGVKD. CDR3 length: 14 amino acids. V dropped 5 bases and J dropped 8 bases, with 15 bases sitting between them. The CDR3 DNA reads as TGTGCCATCAGTCAACATGGGTCGGAGGAAAAACTGTTTTTT. Its translation is CAISQHGSEEKLFF.

This clone was counted a single time. The chain carries TRBV5-1 and TRBJ2-1; 16 bases align to TRBD2. The J segment lost 7 bases and the V segment lost 4 bases, leaving 5 bases of the junction unmatched. The CDR3 has 16 amino acids. Looked up from germline, CDR1 is SGHRS and CDR2 is YFSETQ. CDR3 amino acids: CASSRGTSGRVNEQFF. CDR3 bases: TGCGCCAGCAGCAGGGGGACTAGCGGGAGGGTAAATGAGCAGTTCTTC. Together with reference TRBV5-1 and TRBJ2-1, the CDR3 gives the full variable domain: KAGVTQTPRYLIKTRGQQVTLSCSPISGHRSVSWYQQTPGQGLQFLFEYFSETQRNKGNFPGRFSGRQFSNSRSEMNVSTLELGDSALYLCASSRGTSGRVNEQFFGPGTRLTVL.

V gene TRBV5-1 combines with J gene TRBJ2-6; D remains ambiguous. Germline lookup yields CDR1 SGHRS and CDR2 YFSETQ. V was cut by 0 bases and J by 0 bases, with 10 bases left in between. The CDR3 covers 17 residues. Here the CDR3 reads CASSLEGLVSGANVLTF. In DNA form, the CDR3 reads TGCGCCAGCAGCTTGGAGGGATTGGTCTCTGGGGCCAACGTCCTGACTTTC.

V is TRBV5-1 and J is TRBJ1-2, with 7 bases fitting TRBD1. The CDR3 has 14 amino acids. The V gene end was trimmed by 4 bases and the J gene end by 4 bases; junction bases not matched to a gene: 7. In germline, CDR1 is SGHRS, CDR2 YFSETQ. The DNA of the CDR3 is TGCGCCAGCAGCCAGCCTGGGACAGCCTATGGCTACACCTTC. Amino acid sequence: CASSQPGTAYGYTF.

This chain joins TRBV13 and TRBJ1-1; possibly TRBD1 for D (5 bases). The CDR3 runs 15 residues. V lost 1 base and J lost 3, with 12 bases in between. Germline CDR1 PRHDT, CDR2 FYEKMQ (reference sequence). The CDR3 nucleotides are TGTGCCAGCAGCTTAGAGGCTCGGGGCGACACTGAAGCTTTCTTT. Encoded protein: CASSLEARGDTEAFF.

The chain uses TRBV25-1 and TRBJ2-2, with TRBD1 identical over 7 bases. V lost 5 bases, J lost 1 base, and 1 base stayed unmatched. The germline gives CDR1 MGHDK, CDR2 SYGVNS. The CDR3 is 14 residues long. The CDR3 DNA reads as TGTGCCAGCAGTCGACAGGGGAACACCGGGGAGCTGTTTTTT. Amino acid sequence: CASSRQGNTGELFF.

V usage is TRBV28 and J usage is TRBJ2-5; D remains unclear. The CDR3 extends over 13 amino acids. Germline V gene lookup returns CDR1 MDHEN and CDR2 SYDVKM. Trimming took off 8 bases at V and 0 bases at J, with 10 bases between the two ends. CDR3 in amino acids: CASSRPYQETQYF. CDR3 sequence (DNA): TGTGCCAGCTCACGACCCTACCAAGAGACCCAGTACTTC.